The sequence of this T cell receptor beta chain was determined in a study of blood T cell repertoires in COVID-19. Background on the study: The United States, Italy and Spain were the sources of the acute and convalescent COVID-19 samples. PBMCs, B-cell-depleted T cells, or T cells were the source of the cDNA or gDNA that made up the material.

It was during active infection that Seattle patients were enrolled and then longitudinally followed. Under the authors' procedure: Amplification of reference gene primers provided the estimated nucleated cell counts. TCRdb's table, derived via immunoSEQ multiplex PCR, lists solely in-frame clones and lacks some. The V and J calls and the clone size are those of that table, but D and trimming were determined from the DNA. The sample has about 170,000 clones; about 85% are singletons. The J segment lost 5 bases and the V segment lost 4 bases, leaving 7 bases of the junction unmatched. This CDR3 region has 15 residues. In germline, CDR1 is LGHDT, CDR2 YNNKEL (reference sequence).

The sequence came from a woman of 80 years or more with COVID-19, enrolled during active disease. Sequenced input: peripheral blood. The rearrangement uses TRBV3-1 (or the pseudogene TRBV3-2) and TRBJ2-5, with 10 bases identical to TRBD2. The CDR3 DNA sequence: TGTGCCAGCAGCCCACCGGGACTAGCGAGGGAGACCCAGTACTTC. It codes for CASSPPGLARETQYF.